The sequence of this T cell receptor (beta chain) was determined in a study of blood T cell repertoires in COVID-19. Study background: COVID-19 samples collected from the United States, Italy and Spain covered acute and convalescent phases. T cells, B-cell-depleted T cells, or PBMCs supplied cDNA or gDNA.

This clone was counted only a few times. Per the original data handling: Reference gene primer amplification gave nucleated cell count estimates. Here immunoSEQ multiplex PCR was the method, and the copy in TCRdb shows in-frame clones only, minus some. That table furnishes V, J and clone size, whereas the DNA furnished D and trimming. The sample contains roughly 140,000 clones, about 84% of which appear only once. The CDR3 sequence is 14 residues long. CDR1 and CDR2 (germline): KGHSH, LQKENI. Trimming removed 3 bases from V and 6 bases from J; junction bases left unmatched: 5. Input material: peripheral blood. The J gene is TRBJ1-2, the V gene TRBV18; 9 bases fit TRBD1. The sequence was obtained from a man in his sixties with active or convalescent COVID-19. CDR3 sequence reads: CASSPRDRADGYTF. The CDR3 DNA reads as TGTGCCAGCTCACCCCGGGACAGGGCGGATGGCTACACCTTC.